This TCR beta chain was recovered during a study of OX40 agonist ivuxolimab in advanced cancers. At the level of the study: A mean age of around 60 years, range roughly 20 to 90, was recorded, and approximately 80% were male.

Trimming pared 8 bases from V and 0 bases from J, leaving 14 bases between. Germline V lookup: CDR1 GTSNPN, CDR2 SVGIG (reference sequence). CDR3 size: 13 residues. Repertoires were generated with immunoSEQ multiplex PCR, while TCRdb's copy carries only in-frame clones and drops some. The repertoire holds 55,000 or so clones, with 88% as singletons. V gene TRBV30 combines with J gene TRBJ2-7; no clear D. The sample was CD4+ or CD8+ T cells sorted from blood, taken in a trial of the OX40 agonist ivuxolimab. The receptor's source is an adult with an advanced solid tumor such as melanoma, head and neck, liver or kidney cancer. The CDR3 DNA follows: TGTGCCCTAACAAGGTGGGACTCCTACGAGCAGTACTTC. It codes for CALTRWDSYEQYF. The variable domain in full, completed from reference TRBV30 and TRBJ2-7, reads SQTIHQWPATLVQPVGSPLSLECTVEGTSNPNLYWYRQAAGRGLQLLFYSVGIGQISSEVPQNLSASRPQDRQFILSSKKLLLSDSGFYLCALTRWDSYEQYFGPGTRLTVT.